These 8 T cell receptor beta chains came from one sample sequenced in a study of identical twins. One entry per CDR3 protein, called by TCRdb with MiXCR from the 5' RACE reads. The profile shows hundreds of thousands of distinct CDR3 sequences, roughly 20% of them singletons. This same sample was also taken into another study, of T cells expressing NK-cell markers.

Sequenced input: PBMCs. All receptors derive from a woman aged 18-29 years in good health.

The chain is built from TRBV7-6 and TRBJ2-7; 7 nucleotides match TRBD1. V lost 4 bases, J lost 3 bases, and 6 bases stayed unmatched. CDR3 size: 14 residues. Per the germline V gene, CDR1 is SGHVS and CDR2 is FNYEAQ. CDR3 bases: TGTGCCAGCAGCTCGAACGACAGGGTCTACGAGCAGTACTTC. Translation: CASSSNDRVYEQYF.

This clonotype was counted at least ten times. The chain combines TRBV2 with TRBJ2-4; possibly TRBD2 for D (6 bases). The V end was cut by 5 bases, the J end by 8 bases, with 13 bases between. The V gene's germline CDR1 is SNHLY and CDR2 FYNNEI. The CDR3 sequence is 13 residues long. CDR3 protein: CASSSTSMDIQYF. CDR3 nucleotide sequence: TGTGCCAGCAGTTCGACTAGTATGGACATTCAGTACTTC.

The chain employs TRBV20-1 and TRBJ2-5; possibly TRBD2 for D (6 bases). This CDR3 spans 14 amino acids. V was shortened by 0 bases and J by 3 bases, with 11 bases between the two germline ends. The germline CDR1 and CDR2 sequences are DFQATT and SNEGSKA (reference sequence). As DNA, the CDR3 is TGCAGTGCTAGAGAAGGTAGCGGTGAAGAGACCCAGTACTTC. Its protein product is CSAREGSGEETQYF.

The rearrangement links TRBV29-1 to TRBJ2-3, with D possibly matching TRBD1 (5 bases). Trimming cost V 0 bases and J 2 bases, with 12 bases left between them. Germline CDR1 and CDR2: SQVTM and ANQGSEA. This CDR3 has 15 amino acids. For the CDR3, the DNA is TGCAGCGTTGAAGAGGTGACAGTAACCACAGATACGCAGTATTTT. Translation: CSVEEVTVTTDTQYF.

The J gene is TRBJ2-7, the V gene TRBV7-8, with 7 bases aligning to TRBD2. The CDR3 runs to 16 residues. Losses at the gene ends were 0 bases for V and 4 bases for J; bases not matched to a gene: 9. CDR1 is SGHVS, CDR2 FQNEAQ, per germline. In DNA, the CDR3 is TGTGCCAGCAGCTTAGCGGGGGGGAGCTTTCTGTACGAGCAGTACTTC. This translates into CASSLAGGSFLYEQYF.

The rearrangement links TRBV6-2 or TRBV6-3 to TRBJ2-7, with D possibly being TRBD2 (6 bases). CDR3 length: 13 residues. CDR1 MNHEY and CDR2 SVGEGT come from the germline V gene. With 8 bases removed from V and 6 bases from J, the gap between germline ends came to 17 bases. The CDR3 nucleotides are TGTGCCAGCGAACGGGAGTACCAAGCCGAGCAGTACTTC. Translated: CASEREYQAEQYF.

This clonotype was observed a handful of times. This chain uses TRBV7-2 with TRBJ2-1, with D possibly being TRBD1 (6 bases). V lost 7 bases, J lost 5 bases, and 21 bases lay in between. The CDR3 contains 16 residues. Germline loops: CDR1 SGHTA, CDR2 FQGNSA. CDR3 region: CASIDPGTGQNNEQFF. In DNA, the CDR3 is TGTGCCAGCATCGATCCGGGAACAGGGCAGAACAATGAGCAGTTCTTC.

This CDR3 is CASSQDSDYGYTF. The DNA for the CDR3 is TGTGCCAGCAGCCAAGACAGTGACTATGGCTACACCTTC. The chain combines TRBV3-1 with TRBJ1-2, with D hard to call. This CDR3 contains 13 residues. Germline CDR1 reads LGHDT; CDR2 reads YNNKEL (reference sequence). Trimming pared 0 bases from V and 3 bases from J, leaving 5 bases between.